The 19 T cell receptor beta chains listed next were all sequenced from one sample in a study of blood T cell repertoires in COVID-19. Measured with immunoSEQ multiplex PCR; TCRdb has only the in-frame clones, and not every one. Seen here are about 290,000 clones, around 90% observed once, and the top ten hold less than 2%. The sequenced sample consisted of PBMCs or T cells enriched from blood (not recorded which). The receptors were gathered from a woman aged 40 to 49 who had recovered from COVID-19.

The chain employs TRBV19 and TRBJ2-1; 9 positions agree with TRBD2. The junction had 25 bases not matched to a gene; V was cut back by 4 bases and J by 15 bases. In germline, CDR1 is LNHDA, CDR2 SQIVND (reference sequence). The CDR3 has 18 residues. For the CDR3, the DNA is TGTGCCAGTAGTACCCAAGTTAGTAGCGGGGGCCCCCTAACGGGTCTGTTCTTC. This encodes CASSTQVSSGGPLTGLFF.

The rearrangement links TRBV25-1 to TRBJ1-2, with D perhaps matching TRBD1 (5 bases). Trimming left V 1 base short and J 4 bases short, with 13 bases between. Germline assignment: CDR1 MGHDK and CDR2 SYGVNS. The CDR3 sequence is 15 residues long. CDR3 nucleotides: TGTGCCAGCAGTGAATCGGGACTTGGTGGCTATGGCTACACCTTC. Its protein product is CASSESGLGGYGYTF.

The chain couples TRBV11-1 to TRBJ1-2; D is possibly TRBD1 (6 bases). Trimming shortened V by 5 bases and J by 7 bases, and 17 bases separated the two germline ends. The CDR3 is 14 amino acids. CDR1 and CDR2 (germline): SGHAT, FQDESV (reference sequence). CDR3 sequence (DNA): TGTGCCAGCAGCCCAGCCCAGGGGTTAGGTGGCTACACCTTC. Translating it yields CASSPAQGLGGYTF.

This chain links TRBV19 with TRBJ1-5, with TRBD1 as a possible D gene (6 bases). V lost 7 bases to trimming and J lost 0 bases, with 13 bases between them. Germline V lookup: CDR1 LNHDA, CDR2 SQIVND (reference sequence). The CDR3 totals 15 residues. CDR3 in amino acids: CASNGQFFSNQPQHF. CDR3 coding DNA: TGTGCCAGTAATGGACAGTTTTTTAGCAATCAGCCCCAGCATTTT.

CDR3 coding DNA: TGTGCCAGCAGTTATCGGCCGGTGGCGGCGGGGGGGCCAAATGAGCAGTTCTTC. The encoded protein is CASSYRPVAAGGPNEQFF. The chain has TRBV6-2 or TRBV6-3 and TRBJ2-1, with 9 bases identical to TRBD2. V lost 3 bases and J lost 7; bases outside the gene matches: 16. CDR1 is MNHEY, CDR2 SVGEGT, per germline. The CDR3 is 18 residues long.

The chain links TRBV2 to TRBJ2-1; TRBD2 is a possible D gene (5 bases). V lost 5 bases, J lost 7 bases, and 18 bases lay in between. Per the germline V gene, CDR1 is SNHLY and CDR2 is FYNNEI. The CDR3 is 15 residues long. This chain's CDR3 is CASSPLEEDRNEQFF. DNA for the CDR3: TGTGCCAGCAGTCCTTTGGAGGAGGACCGGAATGAGCAGTTCTTC.

This chain links TRBV4-3 with TRBJ1-4; 8 bases agree with TRBD1. The CDR3 is 15 residues long. Germline lookup yields CDR1 LGHNA and CDR2 YSLEER. After removal of 4 bases from V and 6 bases from J, the junction contained 7 bases not matched to a gene. CDR3 nucleotides: TGCGCCAGCAGCCCCCAGACAGGGGATTATGAAAAACTGTTTTTT. Its protein product is CASSPQTGDYEKLFF.

The chain is built from TRBV12-3 or TRBV12-4 and TRBJ1-1; unclear D gene. CDR3 length equals 12 residues. Between the trimmed V and J ends, which lost 4 bases and 6 bases, there was a span of 9 bases. The CDR3 loop is CASSSVFSEAFF. CDR3 DNA: TGTGCCAGCAGTTCAGTATTCTCTGAAGCTTTCTTT.

V and J are TRBV28 and TRBJ2-1; D may be TRBD2 (6 bases). Looked up from germline, CDR1 is MDHEN and CDR2 is SYDVKM. CDR3 length equals 15 residues. V was trimmed by 5 bases and J by 4 bases, leaving 15 bases between them. Here the CDR3 reads CASSAAGVNYNEQFF. The CDR3 DNA reads TGTGCCAGCAGTGCAGCGGGCGTCAATTACAATGAGCAGTTCTTC.

The chain employs TRBV11-2 and TRBJ1-2; tentatively, D is TRBD1 (5 bases). V was trimmed by 1 base and J by 6 bases, leaving 12 bases between them. There are 14 residues in the CDR3. The germline V gene encodes CDR1 SGHAT and CDR2 FQNNGV. CDR3 amino acids: CASSLAAGRNGYTF. CDR3 DNA: TGTGCCAGCAGCTTAGCGGCAGGGAGGAATGGCTACACCTTC.

V and J are TRBV7-8 and TRBJ2-1, with D possibly matching TRBD2 (6 bases). Between the trimmed V and J ends, which lost 8 bases and 6 bases, there was a span of 14 bases. The CDR3 contains 13 residues. CDR1 SGHVS and CDR2 FQNEAQ come from the germline V gene. The chain's CDR3 is CASSLTRVNEQFF. The CDR3 nucleotides read TGTGCCAGCTCCCTGACTAGGGTCAATGAGCAGTTCTTC.

This clone was seen many times. The chain has TRBV4-1 and TRBJ2-7, with a possible D match to TRBD2 (5 bases). The CDR3 covers 15 residues. The V end was cut by 0 bases, the J end by 5 bases, with 14 bases between. Looked up from germline, CDR1 is MGHRA and CDR2 is YSYEKL. In nucleotides, the CDR3 is TGCGCCAGCAGCCAAGATCAAGCGGCGAAAAACGAGCAGTACTTC. Protein product: CASSQDQAAKNEQYF.

This clone has a handful of counts. This chain uses TRBV18 with TRBJ1-1; the D is unclear. Between the trimmed V and J ends, which lost 3 bases and 0 bases, there was a span of 11 bases. The CDR3 has 15 amino acids. Germline V gene lookup returns CDR1 KGHSH and CDR2 LQKENI. CDR3 sequence: CASSPDRRVNTEAFF. In DNA form, the CDR3 reads TGTGCCAGCTCACCCGACCGACGGGTGAACACTGAAGCTTTCTTT.

The gene calls are TRBV30 and TRBJ1-6; 7 nucleotides align to TRBD1. Per germline, CDR1 GTSNPN and CDR2 SVGIG (reference sequence). CDR3 length equals 17 residues. With 2 bases clipped from V and 6 bases from J, the junction kept 13 bases outside the gene matches. CDR3 sequence reads: CAWSKTGIFFSNSPLHF. CDR3 in DNA: TGTGCCTGGAGTAAGACAGGGATCTTTTTCAGTAATTCACCCCTCCACTTT. Full variable domain (remainder filled in from reference TRBV30 and TRBJ1-6): SQTIHQWPATLVQPVGSPLSLECTVEGTSNPNLYWYRQAAGRGLQLLFYSVGIGQISSEVPQNLSASRPQDRQFILSSKKLLLSDSGFYLCAWSKTGIFFSNSPLHFGNGTRLTVT.

This sequence joins TRBV9 and TRBJ1-2; 9 positions agree with TRBD1. The V gene's germline CDR1 is SGDLS and CDR2 YYNGEE. The ends lost 0 bases at V and 2 bases at J; junction bases unmatched: 2. The CDR3 loop spans 15 amino acids. CDR3 nucleotide sequence: TGTGCCAGCAGCGTAGGGACAGGGGCGAACTATGGCTACACCTTC. This gives the protein CASSVGTGANYGYTF.

The V gene is TRBV5-4, the J gene TRBJ1-2; 8 bases are shared with TRBD1. Per germline, CDR1 SGHNT and CDR2 YYREEE (reference sequence). The CDR3 is made up of 15 amino acids. The J segment lost 4 bases and the V segment lost 3 bases, leaving 8 bases of the junction unmatched. In nucleotides, the CDR3 is TGTGCCAGCAGCTCTTCAGGGGGCGCCGGCTATGGCTACACCTTC. The encoded protein is CASSSSGGAGYGYTF.

The chain combines TRBV11-2 with TRBJ2-3; 8 nucleotides line up with TRBD2. The V gene's germline CDR1 is SGHAT and CDR2 FQNNGV. J lost 5 bases, V lost 5 bases, and 12 bases had no gene match. This CDR3 has 16 amino acids. The chain's CDR3 is CASSRGAGGGKDTQYF. The DNA for the CDR3 is TGTGCCAGCAGCCGAGGCGCGGGAGGTGGGAAAGATACGCAGTATTTT.

This rearrangement joins TRBV11-2 to TRBJ2-5; 10 bases align to TRBD1. The CDR3 spans 19 residues. The ends lost 1 base at V and 1 base at J; junction bases unmatched: 12. In germline, CDR1 is SGHAT, CDR2 FQNNGV. CDR3 in amino acids: CASSLAPHRDRGFQETQYF. The CDR3 nucleotides read TGTGCCAGCAGCTTAGCCCCCCACAGGGACAGGGGCTTCCAAGAGACCCAGTACTTC.

As for this clone: At the DNA level, this CDR3 is encoded by other sequences in the same sample as well. The CDR3 DNA reads as TGTGCCAGCAGCCCCTGGCGGGGGGTGTACAATGAGCAGTTCTTC. This gives the protein CASSPWRGVYNEQFF. The V gene is TRBV3-1 (or the pseudogene TRBV3-2), the J gene TRBJ2-1, with 8 bases identical to TRBD2. Germline V gene lookup returns CDR1 LGHDT and CDR2 YNNKEL (reference sequence). CDR3 length: 15 residues. The J segment lost 4 bases and the V segment lost 4 bases, leaving 6 bases of the junction unmatched.